This T cell receptor (beta chain) was retrieved from a study of T cell repertoires in cytomegalovirus infection. About the study: The authors relied on CMV epitopes, both recently identified HLA-C-restricted and well-studied HLA-B-restricted. Based on public TCR beta signatures, there were indications of CMV infection and of a matching HLA type.

The CDR3 loop spans 16 amino acids. Between the trimmed V and J ends, which lost 0 bases and 9 bases, there was a span of 18 bases. Per the germline V gene, CDR1 is DFQATT and CDR2 is SNEGSKA (reference sequence). From the reads, TCRdb called clonotypes with MiXCR, one entry per CDR3 protein. The table shows fewer than 1,000,000 distinct CDR3 sequences, with less than 40% occurring only once. Comment on this clonotype: Its antigen is as yet unknown.

Overall study results and limits: Dominating the ex vivo response were TCR beta clonotypes that were CMV-specific and HLA-C-restricted. There were carriers of CMV plus the relevant HLA, and cumulative public TCR beta family frequency identified them.

The sequencing used cultured CD8+ T cells from PBMCs, collected from culture after CMV antigen stimulation. V gene TRBV20-1 combines with J gene TRBJ1-6; D perhaps matches TRBD1 (6 bases). The TCR originated in a human donor in good health (CMV status not recorded). Some clones in this sample may be carry-over from other donors' samples. The CDR3 loop reads CSARDHRDARFSPLHF. The CDR3 DNA sequence: TGCAGTGCTAGAGATCACAGGGACGCAAGATTTTCACCCCTCCACTTT.